This TCR beta chain was identified in a study of PD-L1 blockade in urothelial cancer. About the research overall: Bladder-origin urothelial cancer in males described about 85% of the 29 patients. Analysis of blood occurred 3 weeks (second dose) and 6 weeks after treatment start. Typically, measured as a median, blood samples had 130,000 to 150,000 T cells. Study-wide points: Expansion of tumor-associated blood clones at 3 weeks was greater in durable-benefit patients.

Regarding this clone: Its antigen is unidentified.

The time point: pretreatment peripheral blood. The length of the CDR3 is 15 residues. Germline values: CDR1 MDHEN, CDR2 SYDVKM. Trimming took 4 bases from V and 5 from J; bases not matched to a gene: 11. The protocol was immunoSEQ multiplex PCR, while the TCRdb copy is restricted to in-frame clones and leaves out a portion. The table includes under 100,000 clones, 90% detected once. The sequence was obtained from a man aged 55-75 years with urothelial cancer. Sequenced here: PBMCs, sampled around atezolizumab (anti-PD-L1) treatment. V is TRBV28 and J is TRBJ2-7, with TRBD1 matching over 7 bases. The CDR3 sequence is CASSSAPKGAHEQYF. DNA of the CDR3: TGTGCCAGCAGTTCAGCGCCTAAGGGGGCCCACGAGCAGTACTTC.